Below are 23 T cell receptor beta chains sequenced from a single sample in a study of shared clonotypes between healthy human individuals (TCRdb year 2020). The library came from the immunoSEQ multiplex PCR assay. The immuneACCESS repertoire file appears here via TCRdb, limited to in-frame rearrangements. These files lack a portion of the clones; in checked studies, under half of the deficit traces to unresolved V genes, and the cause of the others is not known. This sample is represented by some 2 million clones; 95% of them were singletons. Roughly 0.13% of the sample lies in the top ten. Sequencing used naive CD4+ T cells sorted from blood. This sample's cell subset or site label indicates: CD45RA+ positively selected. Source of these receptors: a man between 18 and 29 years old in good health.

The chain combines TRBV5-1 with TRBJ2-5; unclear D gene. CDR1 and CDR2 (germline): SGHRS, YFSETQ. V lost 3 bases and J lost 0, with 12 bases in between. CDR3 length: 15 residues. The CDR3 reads CASSSSQPDQETQYF. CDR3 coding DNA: TGCGCCAGCAGCTCCAGCCAGCCAGACCAAGAGACCCAGTACTTC.

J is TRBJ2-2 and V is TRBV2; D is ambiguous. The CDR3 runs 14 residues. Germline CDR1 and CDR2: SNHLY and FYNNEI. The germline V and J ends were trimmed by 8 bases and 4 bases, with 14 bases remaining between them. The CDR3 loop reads CASSITLGTGELFF. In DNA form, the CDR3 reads TGTGCCAGCTCAATAACGCTGGGCACCGGGGAGCTGTTTTTT.

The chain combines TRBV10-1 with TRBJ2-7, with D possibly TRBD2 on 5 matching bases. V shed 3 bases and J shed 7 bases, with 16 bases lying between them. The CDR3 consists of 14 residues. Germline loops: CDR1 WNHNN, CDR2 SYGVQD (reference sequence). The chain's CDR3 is CASSESGYGREQYF. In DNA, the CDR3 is TGCGCCAGCAGTGAATCGGGGTATGGCCGAGAGCAGTACTTC.

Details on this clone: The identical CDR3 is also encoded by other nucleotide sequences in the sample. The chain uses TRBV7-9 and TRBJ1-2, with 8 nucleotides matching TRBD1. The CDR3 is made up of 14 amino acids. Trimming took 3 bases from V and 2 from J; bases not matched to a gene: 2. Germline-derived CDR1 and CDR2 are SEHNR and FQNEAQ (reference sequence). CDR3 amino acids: CASSLDRVNYGYTF. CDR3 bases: TGTGCCAGCAGCTTGGACAGGGTAAACTATGGCTACACCTTC.

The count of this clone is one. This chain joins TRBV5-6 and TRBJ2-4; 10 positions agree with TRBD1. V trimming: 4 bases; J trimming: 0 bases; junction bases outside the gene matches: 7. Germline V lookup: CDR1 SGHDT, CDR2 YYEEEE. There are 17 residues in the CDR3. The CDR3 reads CASSPPGTGVAKNIQYF. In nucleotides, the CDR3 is TGTGCCAGCAGCCCCCCGGGGACAGGGGTAGCCAAAAACATTCAGTACTTC.

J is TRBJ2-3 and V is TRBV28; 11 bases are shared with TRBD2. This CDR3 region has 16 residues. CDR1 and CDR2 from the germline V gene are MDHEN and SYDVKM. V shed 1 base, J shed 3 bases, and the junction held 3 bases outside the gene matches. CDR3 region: CASSLFTSGGTDTQYF. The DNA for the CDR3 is TGTGCCAGCAGTTTATTCACTAGCGGGGGAACAGATACGCAGTATTTT.

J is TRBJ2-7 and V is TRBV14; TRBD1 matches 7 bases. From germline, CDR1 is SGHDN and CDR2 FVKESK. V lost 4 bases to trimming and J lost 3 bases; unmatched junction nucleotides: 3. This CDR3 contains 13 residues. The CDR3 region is CASSRGQHYEQYF. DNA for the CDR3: TGTGCCAGCAGCCGGGGACAGCACTACGAGCAGTACTTC.

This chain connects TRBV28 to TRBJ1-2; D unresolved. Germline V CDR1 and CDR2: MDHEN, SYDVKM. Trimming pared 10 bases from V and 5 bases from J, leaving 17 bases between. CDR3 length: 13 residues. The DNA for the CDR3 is TGTGCCACCACCCAGGCCCCAATATATGGCTACACCTTC. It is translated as CATTQAPIYGYTF.

The CDR3 bases are TGTGCCAGTAGTCTCCCGGGACAGACCTACGAGCAGTACTTC. Protein sequence: CASSLPGQTYEQYF. The rearrangement joins TRBV19 to TRBJ2-7, with 7 positions matching TRBD1. V lost 5 bases to trimming and J lost 2 bases; unmatched junction nucleotides: 6. Per germline, CDR1 LNHDA and CDR2 SQIVND (reference sequence). There are 14 residues in the CDR3.

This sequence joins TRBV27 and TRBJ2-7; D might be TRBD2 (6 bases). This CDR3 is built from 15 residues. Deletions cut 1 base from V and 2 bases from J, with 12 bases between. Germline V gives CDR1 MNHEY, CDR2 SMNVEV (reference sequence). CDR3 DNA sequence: TGTGCCAGCAGTTTATACGCCTGGGGGGCCTACGAGCAGTACTTC. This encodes CASSLYAWGAYEQYF.

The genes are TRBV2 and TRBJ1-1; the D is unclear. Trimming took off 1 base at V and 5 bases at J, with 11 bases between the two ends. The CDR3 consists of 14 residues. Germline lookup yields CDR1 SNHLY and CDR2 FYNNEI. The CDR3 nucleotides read TGTGCCAGCAGTGAAGGGTCGGGGTTTACTGAAGCTTTCTTT. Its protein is CASSEGSGFTEAFF.

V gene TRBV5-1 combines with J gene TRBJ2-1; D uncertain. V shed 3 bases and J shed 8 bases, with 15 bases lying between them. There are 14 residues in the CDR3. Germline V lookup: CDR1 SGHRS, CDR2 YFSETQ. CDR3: CASSSLQKVDEQFF. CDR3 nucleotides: TGCGCCAGCAGCTCGCTCCAGAAGGTCGATGAGCAGTTCTTC. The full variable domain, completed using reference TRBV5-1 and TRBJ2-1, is KAGVTQTPRYLIKTRGQQVTLSCSPISGHRSVSWYQQTPGQGLQFLFEYFSETQRNKGNFPGRFSGRQFSNSRSEMNVSTLELGDSALYLCASSSLQKVDEQFFGPGTRLTVL.

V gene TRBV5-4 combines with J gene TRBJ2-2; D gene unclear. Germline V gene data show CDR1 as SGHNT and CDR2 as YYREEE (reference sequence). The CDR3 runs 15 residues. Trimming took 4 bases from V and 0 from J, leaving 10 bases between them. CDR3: CASSPYTANTGELFF. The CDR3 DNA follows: TGTGCCAGCAGCCCATACACAGCGAACACCGGGGAGCTGTTTTTT.

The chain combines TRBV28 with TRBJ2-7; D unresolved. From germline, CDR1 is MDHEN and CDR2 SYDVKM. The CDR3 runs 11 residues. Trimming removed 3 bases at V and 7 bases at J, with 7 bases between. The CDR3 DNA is TGTGCCAGCAGTTTTGATAAGGAGCAGTACTTC. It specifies CASSFDKEQYF.

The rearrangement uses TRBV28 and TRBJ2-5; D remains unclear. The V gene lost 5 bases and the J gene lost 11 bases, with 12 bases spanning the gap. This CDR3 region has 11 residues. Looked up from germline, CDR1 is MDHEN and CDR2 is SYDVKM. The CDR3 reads CASSPTRTQYF. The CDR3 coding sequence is TGTGCCAGCAGTCCTACCCGGACGCAGTACTTC.

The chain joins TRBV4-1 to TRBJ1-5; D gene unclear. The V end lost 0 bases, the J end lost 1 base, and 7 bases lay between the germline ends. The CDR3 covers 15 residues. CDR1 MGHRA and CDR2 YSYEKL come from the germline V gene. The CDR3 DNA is TGCGCCAGCAGCCAAGATCGGCTGAGCAATCAGCCCCAGCATTTT. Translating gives CASSQDRLSNQPQHF.

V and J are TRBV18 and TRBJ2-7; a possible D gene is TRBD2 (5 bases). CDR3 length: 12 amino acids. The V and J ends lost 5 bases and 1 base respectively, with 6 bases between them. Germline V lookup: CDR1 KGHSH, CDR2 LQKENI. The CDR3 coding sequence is TGTGCCAGCTCAGAGGGTTCCTACGAGCAGTACTTC. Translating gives CASSEGSYEQYF.

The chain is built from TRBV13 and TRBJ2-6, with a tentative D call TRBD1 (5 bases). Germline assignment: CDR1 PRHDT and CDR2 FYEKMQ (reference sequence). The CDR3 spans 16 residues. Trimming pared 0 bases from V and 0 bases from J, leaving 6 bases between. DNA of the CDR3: TGTGCCAGCAGCTTAGGGCAGGGCTCTGGGGCCAACGTCCTGACTTTC. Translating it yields CASSLGQGSGANVLTF.

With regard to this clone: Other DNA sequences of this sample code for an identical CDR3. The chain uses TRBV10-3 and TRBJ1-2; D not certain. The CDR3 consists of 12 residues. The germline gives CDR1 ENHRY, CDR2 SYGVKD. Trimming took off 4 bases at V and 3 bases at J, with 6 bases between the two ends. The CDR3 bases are TGTGCCATCAGTGGAACAGACTATGGCTACACCTTC. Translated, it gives CAISGTDYGYTF.

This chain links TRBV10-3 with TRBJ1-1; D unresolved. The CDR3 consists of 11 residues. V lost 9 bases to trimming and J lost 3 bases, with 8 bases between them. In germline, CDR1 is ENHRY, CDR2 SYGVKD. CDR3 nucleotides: TGTGCCATAGCGGATTACACTGAAGCTTTCTTT. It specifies CAIADYTEAFF.

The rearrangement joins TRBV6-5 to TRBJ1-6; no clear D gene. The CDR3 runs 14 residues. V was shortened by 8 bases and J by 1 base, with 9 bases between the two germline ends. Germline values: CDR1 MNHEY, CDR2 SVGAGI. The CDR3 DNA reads TGTGCCAGCGCCTTCGGGTCCTATAATTCACCCCTCCACTTT. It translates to CASAFGSYNSPLHF.

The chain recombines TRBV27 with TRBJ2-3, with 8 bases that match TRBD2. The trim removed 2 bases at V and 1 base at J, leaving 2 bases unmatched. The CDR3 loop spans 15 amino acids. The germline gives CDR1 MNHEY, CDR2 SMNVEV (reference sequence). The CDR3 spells CASSLRRGGTDTQYF. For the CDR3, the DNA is TGTGCCAGCAGTTTACGGCGGGGGGGCACAGATACGCAGTATTTT.

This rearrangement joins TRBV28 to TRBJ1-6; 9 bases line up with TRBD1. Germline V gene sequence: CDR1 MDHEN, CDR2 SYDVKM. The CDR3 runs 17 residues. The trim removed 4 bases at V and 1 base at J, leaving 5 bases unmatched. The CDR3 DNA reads TGTGCCAGCAGTTCGGGACAGGGATGGTCCTATAATTCACCCCTCCACTTT. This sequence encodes CASSSGQGWSYNSPLHF. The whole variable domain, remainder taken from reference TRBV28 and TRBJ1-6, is DVKVTQSSRYLVKRTGEKVFLECVQDMDHENMFWYRQDPGLGLRLIYFSYDVKMKEKGDIPEGYSVSREKKERFSLILESASTNQTSMYLCASSSGQGWSYNSPLHFGNGTRLTVT.